This entry features one TCR beta chain sequence. The source of the sample is a study of blood T cell repertoires in COVID-19. About the study: Italy, Spain and the United States were the sources of the convalescent and acute COVID-19 samples. Sources were T cells, B-cell-depleted T cells, or PBMCs; the material itself was cDNA or gDNA.

In the original workflow: Amplification of reference gene primers provided the estimated nucleated cell counts. The table came from immunoSEQ multiplex PCR; TCRdb's copy has only in-frame clones and leaves some out. The D gene and trimming were derived from the DNA, and the V and J assignments and clone size from that table. The sample lists 250,000 to 300,000 clones, roughly 90% occurring once. Germline CDR1 SGDLS, CDR2 YYNGEE. Losses at the gene ends were 3 bases for V and 3 bases for J; bases not matched to a gene: 5. CDR3 size: 15 residues. Patients in Seattle were enrolled during active infection, then followed longitudinally.

Sequenced: peripheral blood. This chain joins TRBV9 and TRBJ1-5; 8 bases are a match to TRBD1. The TCR comes from a woman aged 25 to 39 with COVID-19, enrolled during active disease. This CDR3 reads CASSDGRGLNQPQHF. The CDR3 DNA reads TGTGCCAGCAGCGACGGCAGGGGGCTCAATCAGCCCCAGCATTTT. The variable domain in full, with the rest retrieved from reference TRBV9 and TRBJ1-5, is DSGVTQTPKHLITATGQRVTLRCSPRSGDLSVYWYQQSLDQGLQFLIQYYNGEERAKGNILERFSAQQFPDLHSELNLSSLELGDSALYFCASSDGRGLNQPQHFGDGTRLSIL.